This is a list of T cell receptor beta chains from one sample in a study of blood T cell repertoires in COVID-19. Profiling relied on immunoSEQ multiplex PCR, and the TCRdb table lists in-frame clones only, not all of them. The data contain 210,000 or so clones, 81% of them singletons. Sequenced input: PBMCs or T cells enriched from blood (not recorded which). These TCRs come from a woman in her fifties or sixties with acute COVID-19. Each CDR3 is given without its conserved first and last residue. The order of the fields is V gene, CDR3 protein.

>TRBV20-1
SASGLLGRNPSYEQY
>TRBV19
ASSTPGFRTEAF
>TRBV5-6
ASSLSGSGEKLF
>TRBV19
ASSGTQAQRQPQH
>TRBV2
ASSASGKTDTQY
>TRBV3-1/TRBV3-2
ASSLRGQGTNYGYT
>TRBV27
ASSPMKGGNSNQPQH
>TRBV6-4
ASSPSTVNYGYT
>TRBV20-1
SVFSDSEAF
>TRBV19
ASSPGQGLGAYEQY
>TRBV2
ASSESVLYGYT
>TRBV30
AWSVRGNTEAF
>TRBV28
ASSLAGGNTDTQY
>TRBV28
ASKRGLSYEKLF
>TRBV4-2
ASSQTSSPDTQY
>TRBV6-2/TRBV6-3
ASSYSSSGLTYEQY
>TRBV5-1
ASSLYTGSGANVLT
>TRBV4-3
ASSDLTTGSYGYT
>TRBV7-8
ASSSTSGRASRY
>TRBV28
ASSQKIGGRLSYEQY
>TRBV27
ASSLRGTNQPQH
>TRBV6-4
ASRRTGEGSPLH
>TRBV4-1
ASSQRTNGYEQY
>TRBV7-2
ASSQQSGTGEETQY
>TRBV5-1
ATRRYTGEYEQF
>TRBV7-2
ASSLAGGGNEQY
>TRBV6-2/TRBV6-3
ASSYSWGGDTEAF
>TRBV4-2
ASSQDRDFYEQY
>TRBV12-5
ASGLRIAGLSPLH
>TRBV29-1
SVDPWGLAGQY
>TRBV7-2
ASSLARTGAGTEAF
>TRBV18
ASSLGSQTDTQY
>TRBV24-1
ATSDLGWEGGTETQY
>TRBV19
ASRAQGFNYGYT
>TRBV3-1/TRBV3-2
ASSSWAVADSRETQY
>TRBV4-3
ASSQDGRAADTQY
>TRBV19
ASSIGQVGNQPQH
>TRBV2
ASSGKRGNEQY
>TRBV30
AWQGGYGYT
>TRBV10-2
ASSTTGATNEKLF
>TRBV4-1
ASSPTDIYTDTQY
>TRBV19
ASSGFWAEAF
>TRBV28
ASSLTGEGNTIY
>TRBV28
ASSSILADLGQGAKNIQY
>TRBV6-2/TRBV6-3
ASSIQGAYNEQF
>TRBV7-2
ASSLDGSGRSGTGELF
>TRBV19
ASSRNSENYGYT
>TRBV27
ASSLSQGYGYT
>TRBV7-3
ASSPGQGNNEQF
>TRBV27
ASSLYPAYEEQY
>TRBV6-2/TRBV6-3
ASSYSSGINTQY
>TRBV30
AWRAQTGSPLH
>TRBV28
ASSSQQGIIYGYT
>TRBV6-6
ASSSTGSDTQY
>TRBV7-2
ASSPGQGRGYT
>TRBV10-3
AIKNDRIHTEAF
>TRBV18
ASSGQGGETQY